This T cell receptor beta chain originates from a study of PD-1 blockade in mismatch repair-deficient tumors. Time point reported: roughly eleven-day in vitro stimulation with candidate mutation-associated neoantigen peptide 1. Each of seven or eight ELISpot-reactive candidate peptides was used for approximately 10-day stimulation. Profiling relied on immunoSEQ multiplex PCR, and the TCRdb table lists in-frame clones only, not all of them. The sample carries several thousand clones, over 75% recorded once. V dropped 5 bases and J dropped 1 base, with 12 bases sitting between them. The germline CDR1 and CDR2 sequences are SGHTA and FQGTGA. The CDR3 totals 16 residues. As to this clone: Its antigen is still unknown.

The sequence derives from an adult with mismatch repair-deficient cancer. The sequencing here drew on cells cultured in vitro, taken from a patient treated with pembrolizumab. The rearrangement joins TRBV7-3 to TRBJ2-6; D may be TRBD2 (5 bases). CDR3 DNA sequence: TGTGCCAGCAGCCTGACTCCGGGATCTGGGGCCAACGTCCTGACTTTC. This encodes CASSLTPGSGANVLTF.